These 8 T cell receptor beta chains came from one sample sequenced in a study of monozygotic twins with inflammatory bowel disease. No DNA is given; TCRdb re-called the 5' RACE reads and lists each CDR3 protein once. The sample's table shows approximately 400,000 distinct CDR3 sequences. The source material was blood. All receptors come from a human donor with ulcerative colitis or Crohn's disease, or a healthy co-twin of an affected twin (not recorded which).

The chain employs TRBV15 and TRBJ1-2; the D call of TRBD1 rests on TCRdb alone, since no DNA is present to check it. The length of the CDR3 is 15 residues. The germline V gene encodes CDR1 LNHNV and CDR2 YYDKDF (reference sequence). CDR3 residues: CATSREGQGLYGYTF.

The V and J genes are TRBV7-9 and TRBJ2-3; there is no DNA to check the TCRdb D call of TRBD1. The length of the CDR3 is 13 residues. Germline V gene data show CDR1 as SEHNR and CDR2 as FQNEAQ (reference sequence). The CDR3 is CASKTGSTDTQYF.

The chain carries TRBV27 and TRBJ1-5; TCRdb indicates TRBD1, and absent DNA this call remains unverified. The CDR3 runs to 14 residues. The germline V gene encodes CDR1 MNHEY and CDR2 SMNVEV (reference sequence). This CDR3 reads CASSLGHRNQPQHF.

V and J are TRBV11-2 and TRBJ2-3; TCRdb's D gene call, TRBD2, goes unchecked for lack of DNA. The CDR3 consists of 14 residues. Germline V gene data show CDR1 as SGHAT and CDR2 as FQNNGV. CDR3 loop: CASSLDGREDTQYF. The complete variable domain, with remaining parts taken from reference TRBV11-2 and TRBJ2-3, reads EAGVAQSPRYKIIEKRQSVAFWCNPISGHATLYWYQQILGQGPKLLIQFQNNGVVDDSQLPKDRFSAERLKGVDSTLKIQPAKLEDSAVYLCASSLDGREDTQYFGPGTRLTVL.

This chain joins TRBV10-3 and TRBJ2-5. Germline V gene lookup returns CDR1 ENHRY and CDR2 SYGVKD. The CDR3 is 14 residues long. CDR3 sequence: CAISGWAAVETQYF.

V is TRBV7-3 and J is TRBJ2-2; TCRdb indicates TRBD1, and absent DNA this call remains unverified. The CDR3 is made up of 14 amino acids. Germline V lookup: CDR1 SGHTA, CDR2 FQGTGA. The CDR3 sequence is CASSGDRDTGELFF.

J is TRBJ1-3 and V is TRBV30; TCRdb designates TRBD1, a call that cannot be tested without DNA. Germline CDR1 is GTSNPN and CDR2 is SVGIG (reference sequence). CDR3 length: 15 residues. The CDR3 spells CAWSAGRGSGNTIYF.

This chain uses TRBV14 with TRBJ1-1; TCRdb lists TRBD1, though no DNA is available to test this call. This CDR3 has 16 amino acids. Germline CDR1 reads SGHDN; CDR2 reads FVKESK. CDR3 residues: CASSQKRQRPNTEAFF.